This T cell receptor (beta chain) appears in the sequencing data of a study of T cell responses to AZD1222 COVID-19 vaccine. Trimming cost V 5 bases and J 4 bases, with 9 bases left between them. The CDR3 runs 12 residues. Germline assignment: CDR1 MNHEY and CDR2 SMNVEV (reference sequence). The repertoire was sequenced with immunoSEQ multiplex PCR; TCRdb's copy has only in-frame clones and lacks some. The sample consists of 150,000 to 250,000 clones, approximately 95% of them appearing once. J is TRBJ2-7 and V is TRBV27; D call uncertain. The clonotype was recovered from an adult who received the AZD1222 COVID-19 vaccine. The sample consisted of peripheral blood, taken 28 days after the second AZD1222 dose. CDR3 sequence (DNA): TGTGCCAGCAGTCTAGACAATTACGAGCAGTACTTC. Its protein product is CASSLDNYEQYF.